This TCR beta chain was obtained from a study of CD8+CD57+ T cells in acquired aplastic anemia. V was shortened by 5 bases and J by 13 bases, with 18 bases between the two germline ends. This CDR3 has 13 residues. The germline V gene has CDR1 LNHDA and CDR2 SQIVND (reference sequence). Genomic DNA was employed as the template in profiling TCR beta VDJ and CDR3. Each CDR3 protein gets one entry after TCRdb re-called the reads with MiXCR. The sample lists some 410,000 distinct CDR3 sequences, 65% to 80% occurring once. This receptor was taken from a human donor in good health, serving as a control. Sequenced sample: sorted CD4+, CD8+, or CD8+CD57+ T cells (not recorded which) from PBMCs. The rearrangement joins TRBV19 to TRBJ1-5; no clear D. Here the CDR3 reads CASSVGRSAPQHF. The CDR3 bases are TGTGCCAGTAGTGTCGGTAGGTCAGCCCCACAGCATTTT.